This paragraph covers one T cell receptor beta chain sequence. The CDR3 is 16 residues long. Germline CDR1 is SGHNT and CDR2 is YYREEE (reference sequence). Trimming took 4 bases from V and 5 from J, leaving 22 bases between them. It was across several immunoSEQ plates that each subset's genomic DNA was evenly split. Some clones are missing from TCRdb's copy, which holds only in-frame ones; the method was immunoSEQ multiplex PCR. The sample lists about 2,200,000 clones; about 92% were seen once. This sample was taken from a study of shared clonotypes between healthy human individuals. Naive-designated CD8 cells lacked CD45RO, were positively enriched for CCR7, and omitted terminally differentiated effector memory CD45RA+ cells.

This clonotype was obtained from a man between 18 and 35 years old in good health. Some clones in this sample may be carry-over from other donors' samples. Material for sequencing was naive CD8+ T cells from PBMCs. The rearrangement joins TRBV5-4 to TRBJ2-7, with D tentatively TRBD1 or TRBD2 (6 bases each). Written as DNA, the CDR3 is TGTGCCAGCAGCCACGGGACATCAATAGGGGGGCACGAGCAGTACTTC. It encodes CASSHGTSIGGHEQYF.